This paragraph covers one T cell receptor beta chain sequence. The data originate from a study of blood T cell repertoires in COVID-19. Study summary: COVID-19 samples collected from the United States, Italy and Spain covered acute and convalescent phases. Nucleic acid was either cDNA or gDNA, and it came from T cells, B-cell-depleted T cells, or PBMCs.

As processed by the authors: Reference gene primer amplification in the assay estimated nucleated cell counts. Assay: immunoSEQ multiplex PCR; the TCRdb copy retains only in-frame clones and omits some. V, J and clone size were drawn from that table, and D and trimming were deduced from the DNA. The sample yields about 29,000 clones, over 70% seen once. Germline V gene data show CDR1 as SGHAT and CDR2 as FQNNGV. V lost 2 bases, J lost 4 bases, and 9 bases stayed unmatched. This CDR3 has 17 residues. The source is a woman aged 70-85 years with acute or convalescent COVID-19. The sequencing input was peripheral blood. This chain uses TRBV11-2 with TRBJ2-3, with TRBD1 matching 10 bases. The CDR3 nucleotides read TGTGCCAGCAGCTTAATCCCGGGACAGGGGCCCTCAGATACGCAGTATTTT. It translates to CASSLIPGQGPSDTQYF.